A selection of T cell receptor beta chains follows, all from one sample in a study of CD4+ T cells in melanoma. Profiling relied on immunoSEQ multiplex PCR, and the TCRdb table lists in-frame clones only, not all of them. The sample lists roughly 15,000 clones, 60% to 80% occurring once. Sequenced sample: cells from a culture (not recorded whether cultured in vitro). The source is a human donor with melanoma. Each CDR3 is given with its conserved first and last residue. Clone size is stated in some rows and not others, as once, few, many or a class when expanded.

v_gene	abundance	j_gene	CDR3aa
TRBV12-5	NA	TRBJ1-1	CASGLNLQGGGDTEAFF
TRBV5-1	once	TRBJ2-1	CASSAGGGDNEQFF
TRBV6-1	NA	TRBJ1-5	CASHEGGVLQPQHF
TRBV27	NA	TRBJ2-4	CASSLLGSGGRGNIQYF
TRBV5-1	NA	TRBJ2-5	CASSLLSGGEETQYF
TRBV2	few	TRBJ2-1	CASSARNEQFF
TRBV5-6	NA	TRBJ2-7	CASSLGGPGGTYEQYF
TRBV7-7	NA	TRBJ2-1	CASSSSEGNEQFF
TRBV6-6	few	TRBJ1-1	CASSYESDTEAFF
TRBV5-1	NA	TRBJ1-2	CASSLGTGLSDGYTF
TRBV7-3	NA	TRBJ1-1	CASSLSGNTEAFF